Given below is one TCR beta chain in context. The antigen remains unidentified. This sample is drawn from a study of cytomegalovirus exposure and HLA in healthy donors. Study-wide points: Later on, analysis showed that most CMV-associated TCR beta chains appeared to be HLA-restricted.

Primers included in the PCR were 60 Vbeta and 13 Jbeta primers. The repertoire was sequenced with immunoSEQ multiplex PCR; TCRdb's copy has only in-frame clones and lacks some. In the table there are some 91,000 clones, around 77% of which are singletons. The germline V gene has CDR1 MNHNY and CDR2 SVGAGI (reference sequence). V gave up 2 bases and J gave up 5 bases, with 15 bases separating them. The CDR3 is 15 residues long. V is TRBV6-6 and J is TRBJ1-1, with D perhaps matching TRBD1 (6 bases). The receptor comes from a man aged 35 to 55 in good health and CMV-seronegative. Sequencing used PBMCs. The CDR3 loop is CASSYGGQRGTEAFF. The DNA for the CDR3 is TGTGCCAGCAGTTACGGGGGCCAGAGGGGGACTGAAGCTTTCTTT.